Sequencing of this T cell receptor beta chain was carried out in a study of T-cell memory formation after mild COVID-19. This CDR3 spans 14 amino acids. The germline V gene has CDR1 SGHNT and CDR2 YYREEE (reference sequence). Trimming removed 4 bases from V and 3 bases from J; junction bases left unmatched: 5. TCRdb reanalysed the 5' RACE reads using MiXCR and keeps one entry per CDR3 protein. Among approximately 150,000 distinct CDR3 sequences listed, 13% were seen once. This clonotype was found a few times. V gene TRBV5-4 combines with J gene TRBJ1-2, with 8 bases identical to TRBD1. The sample taken for sequencing was PBMCs or a T cell subset sorted from them (not recorded which). The receptor's source is a man between 18 and 29 years old who had mild COVID-19 (a few samples of this study predate the infection). Cell type and time point are not known. CDR3 DNA: TGTGCCAGCAGCCCTGGACAGGGTTACTATGGCTACACCTTC. It encodes CASSPGQGYYGYTF.